This T cell receptor beta chain was recovered during a study of molecular identifiers for immune sequencing clone quantification (dated by TCRdb to the late 2010s). Background on the whole study: In a replicate experiment, RNA from around 20,000 or 100,000 naive CD8 T cells was split into five aliquots, four of which were sequenced. This methods study used CD8 T cells to benchmark TCR RNA copy counting and molecular-identifier clustering-based TCR repertoire sequencing (MIDCIRS). Broad study findings and their caveats: The naive libraries included spiked-in Jurkat TCR RNA (about nine copies' worth), and this RNA is not part of the donor repertoire. Spiked-in Jurkat TCR RNA equal to a single cell's worth was reported to be detectable even within 1,200,000 naive CD8 T cells. Highly expanded clone sizes could be underestimated because identical TCR molecules may share a barcode. Modeling indicated about three TCR RNA copies recovered per cell, compared with 9.5 to 10 by digital PCR, which implies a capture efficiency of about 31%. In CMV-specific effector cells, clones with more than 20 RNA copies contained over 99% of molecules, whereas in naive cells such clones contained under 1% of molecules. When barcode sub-clustering was omitted, TCR diversity was inflated by chimeric consensus sequences, with chimeras reaching as high as 47%.

To prepare the library, PCR was applied. The reads were generated on a NextSeq 500. Bulk TCR libraries were made following a previously described method, with the TCR primers given in Table S5. Purification of total RNA was performed with the Qiagen AllPrep DNA/RNA kit. Before analysis, reads from multiple sequencing runs of one library were combined. From the authors' description of their analysis: Reads were retained only if their TCR constant sequence matched exactly, and those retained reads were trimmed to 150 nt and grouped according to their 12-nt molecular barcodes. Within each barcode group, reads were sub-clustered at a 15% Levenshtein threshold, and quality-weighted consensus sequences were built per RNA molecule. Non-functional sequences were removed, as were lower-count sequences one edit away from another. On the basis of fitting two negative binomial distributions, barcode sub-clusters with fewer than 20% of the maximum read count were discarded. TCRdb reprocessed the public reads (quality trimming at Q25 with fastp, clone calling with MiXCR) and kept in-frame beta chains. Identical CDR3 protein sequences are pooled into one entry, listed with their most common genes and DNA. For this entry, the V and J calls and clone size follow TCRdb and not the study's own pipeline. This sample has approximately 680,000 distinct CDR3 sequences in its table, and about 25% of those were observed once. 0.7% to 0.95% of the sample is in the top ten clones.

The germline V gene supplies CDR1 ENHRY and CDR2 SYGVKD. The CDR3 contains 19 residues, cysteine and phenylalanine counted. The DNA shown is the 57-base CDR3, in frame from base 1. Unmatched junction bases come to 13, with V trimmed by 2 bases and J by 3 bases. Naive CD8 T cell libraries were made from approximately 20,000 to 1,000,000 sorted cells using 10%, 30% or 50% of purified RNA. Naive CD8 T cells were FACS-sorted as CD8+CD4-CCR7+CD45RA+ on a BD FACSAria II into RLT Plus buffer. Nine to eleven TCR copies' worth of Jurkat RNA were spiked into 20,000-1,000,000 naive CD8 T cell samples to test detection sensitivity. Enrichment of CD8 T cells was performed with RosetteSep CD8+ T Cell Enrichment Cocktail and Ficoll-Paque, after which ACK red cell lysis was carried out. This clonotype came up a few times. Its target antigen remains unknown. No base quality values were provided; no much bigger clone lies one nucleotide off.

The rearrangement combines TRBV10-3 with TRBJ2-3, and 11 junctional nucleotides match TRBD2. The sequencing input was naive CD8+ T cells from blood, with Jurkat cell RNA spiked in. This sample's cell subset or site label indicates: FACS-sorted CD8+CD4-CCR7+CD45RA+ naive T cells. This receptor was taken from a human donor in good health. Some libraries in this study had Jurkat cell RNA spiked in. At the DNA level, the sequence is TGTGCCATCAGTGAGCCTGACCTTACGGTAGCGGGGGGGACAGATACGCAGTATTTT. This is translated as CAISEPDLTVAGGTDTQYF.